Shown below are 6 T cell receptor beta chains from a single sample sequenced in a study of vaccination and CD4 T cells after COVID-19. Documented time point: late sampling 161 to 241 days after vaccination in a few convalescent patients. TCRdb analysed the PCR reads with MiXCR anew, one entry per CDR3 protein. The table lists 25,000 to 30,000 distinct CDR3 sequences, 50% to 65% of them singletons, with approximately 5.7% in the top ten. The material was CD4+ T cells from blood, obtained about 7 months after SARS-CoV-2 vaccination. These receptors all come from a human donor who had recovered from COVID-19.

V is TRBV15 and J is TRBJ2-3; no clear D. This CDR3 comprises 15 residues. Germline CDR1 is LNHNV and CDR2 is YYDKDF (reference sequence). Trimming removed 0 bases from V and 5 bases from J, with 12 bases in between. CDR3 nucleotides: TGTGCCACCAGCAGAGATAAAAGTCGGAGAGATACGCAGTATTTT. Translated, it gives CATSRDKSRRDTQYF.

This chain connects TRBV7-9 to TRBJ2-1; D not resolved. Germline CDR1 reads SEHNR; CDR2 reads FQNEAQ (reference sequence). V shed 1 base and J shed 10 bases, with 5 bases lying between them. The CDR3 runs 11 residues. The CDR3 spells CASSLVWEQFF. DNA for the CDR3: TGTGCCAGCAGCTTAGTCTGGGAGCAGTTCTTC.

The V call is TRBV7-9, the J call TRBJ2-7; the D gene is possibly TRBD2 (5 bases). The V and J ends lost 1 base and 0 bases respectively, with 10 bases between them. The CDR3 extends over 15 amino acids. CDR1 is SEHNR and CDR2 is FQNEAQ in the germline V gene (reference sequence). This CDR3 reads CASSLGAESSYEQYF. The CDR3, as DNA: TGTGCCAGCAGCTTAGGAGCGGAAAGCTCCTACGAGCAGTACTTC.

This clonotype was seen only a few times. The chain joins TRBV10-3 to TRBJ2-7; no reliable D call. This CDR3 is built from 13 residues. Trimming pared 0 bases from V and 3 bases from J, leaving 6 bases between. Per germline, CDR1 ENHRY and CDR2 SYGVKD. The CDR3 protein is CAISESISYEQYF. The CDR3 DNA is TGTGCCATCAGTGAGTCGATTAGCTACGAGCAGTACTTC.

As to this clonotype: Relative to the germline gene, one junction end is altered; a read error may explain this. This chain uses TRBV15 with TRBJ1-1, with 7 bases fitting TRBD1. Germline values: CDR1 LNHNV, CDR2 YYDKDF (reference sequence). The CDR3 has 13 amino acids. The CDR3, as DNA: TGTGCCACCAGTAGAGGGGGCGGAACTGAAGCTTTCTTT. Translating it yields CATSRGGGTEAFF.

The chain carries TRBV28 and TRBJ2-5; D uncertain. CDR1 is MDHEN, CDR2 SYDVKM, per germline. CDR3 size: 17 residues. Trimming removed 6 bases at V and 2 bases at J, with 22 bases between. For the CDR3, the DNA is TGTGCCAGCAGCTACACTATCCGAGAGATCGGACAAGAGACCCAGTACTTC. Residues: CASSYTIREIGQETQYF.